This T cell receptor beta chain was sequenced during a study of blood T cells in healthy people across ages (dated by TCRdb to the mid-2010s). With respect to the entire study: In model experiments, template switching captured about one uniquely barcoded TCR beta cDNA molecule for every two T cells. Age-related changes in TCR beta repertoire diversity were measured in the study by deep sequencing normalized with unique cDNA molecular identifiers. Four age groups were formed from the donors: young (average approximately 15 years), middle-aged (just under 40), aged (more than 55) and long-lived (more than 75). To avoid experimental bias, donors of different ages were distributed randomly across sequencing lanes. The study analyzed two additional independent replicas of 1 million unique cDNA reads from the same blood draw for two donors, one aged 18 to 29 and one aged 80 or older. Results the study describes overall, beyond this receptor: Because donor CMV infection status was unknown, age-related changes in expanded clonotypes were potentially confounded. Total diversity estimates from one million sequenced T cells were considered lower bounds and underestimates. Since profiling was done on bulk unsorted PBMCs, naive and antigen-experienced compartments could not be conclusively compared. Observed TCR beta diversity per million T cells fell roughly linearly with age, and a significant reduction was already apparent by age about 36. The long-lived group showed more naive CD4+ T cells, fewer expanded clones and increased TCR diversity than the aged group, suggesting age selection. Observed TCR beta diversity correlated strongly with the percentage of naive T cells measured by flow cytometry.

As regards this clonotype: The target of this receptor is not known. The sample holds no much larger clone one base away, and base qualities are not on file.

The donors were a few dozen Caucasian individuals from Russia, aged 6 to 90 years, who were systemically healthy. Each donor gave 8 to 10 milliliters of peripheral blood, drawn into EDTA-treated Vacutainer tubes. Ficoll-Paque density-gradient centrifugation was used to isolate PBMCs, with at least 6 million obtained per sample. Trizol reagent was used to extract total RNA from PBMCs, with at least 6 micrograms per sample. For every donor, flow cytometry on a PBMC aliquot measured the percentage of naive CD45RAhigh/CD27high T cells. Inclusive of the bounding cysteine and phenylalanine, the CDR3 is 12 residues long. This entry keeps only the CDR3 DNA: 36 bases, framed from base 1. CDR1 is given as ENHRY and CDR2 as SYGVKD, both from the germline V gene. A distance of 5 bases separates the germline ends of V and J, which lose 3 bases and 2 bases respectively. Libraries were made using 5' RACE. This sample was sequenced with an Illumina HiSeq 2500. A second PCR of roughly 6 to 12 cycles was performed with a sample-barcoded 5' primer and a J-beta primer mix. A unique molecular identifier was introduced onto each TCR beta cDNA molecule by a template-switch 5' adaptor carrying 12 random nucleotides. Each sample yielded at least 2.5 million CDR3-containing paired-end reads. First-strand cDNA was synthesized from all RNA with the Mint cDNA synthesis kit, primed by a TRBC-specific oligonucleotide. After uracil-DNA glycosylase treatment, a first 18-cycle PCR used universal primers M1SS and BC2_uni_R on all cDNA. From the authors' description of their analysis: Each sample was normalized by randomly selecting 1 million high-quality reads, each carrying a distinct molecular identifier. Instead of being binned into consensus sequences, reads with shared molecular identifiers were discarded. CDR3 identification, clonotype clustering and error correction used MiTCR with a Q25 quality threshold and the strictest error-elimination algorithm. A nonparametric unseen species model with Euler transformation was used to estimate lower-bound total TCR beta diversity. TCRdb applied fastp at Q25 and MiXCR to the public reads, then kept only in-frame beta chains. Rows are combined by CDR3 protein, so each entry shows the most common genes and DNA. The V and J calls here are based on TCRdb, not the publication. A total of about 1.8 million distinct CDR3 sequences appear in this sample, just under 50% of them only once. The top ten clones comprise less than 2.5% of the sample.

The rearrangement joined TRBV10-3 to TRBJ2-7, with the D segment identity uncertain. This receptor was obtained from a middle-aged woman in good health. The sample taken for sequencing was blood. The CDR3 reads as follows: CAISDIAYEQYF. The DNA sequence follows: TGTGCCATCAGTGACATTGCCTACGAGCAGTACTTC.